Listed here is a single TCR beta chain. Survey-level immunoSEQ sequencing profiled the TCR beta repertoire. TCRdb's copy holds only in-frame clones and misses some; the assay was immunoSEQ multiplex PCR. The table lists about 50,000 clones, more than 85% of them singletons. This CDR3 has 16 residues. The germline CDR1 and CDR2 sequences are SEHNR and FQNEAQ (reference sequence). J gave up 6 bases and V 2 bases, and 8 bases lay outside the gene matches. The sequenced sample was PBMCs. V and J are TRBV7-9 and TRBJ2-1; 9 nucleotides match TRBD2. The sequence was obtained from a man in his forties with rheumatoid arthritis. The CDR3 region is CASSLSGGGAVNEQFF. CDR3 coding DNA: TGTGCCAGCAGCTTATCGGGCGGGGGGGCCGTCAATGAGCAGTTCTTC.